These T cell receptor beta chains were read from a single sample in a study of blood T cell repertoires in COVID-19. Repertoires were generated with immunoSEQ multiplex PCR, while TCRdb's copy carries only in-frame clones and drops some. This sample has around 230,000 clones, with about 91% found just once. Sequencing was done on a sample of PBMCs or T cells enriched from blood (not recorded which). Source of these receptors: a man aged 18 to 30 with acute COVID-19. Each CDR3 is given with its conserved first and last residue. Each record gives: J gene, D gene, V gene, clone size, CDR3 protein, CDR3 DNA. A D gene is named only where the DNA matches it firmly. Expanded clones get a size class; other rows say once, few or many, or leave the size out.

>TRBJ2-1|TRBD2|TRBV7-9|.
CASSPLFLARGRAHNEQFF
TGTGCCAGCAGCCCCCTTTTTTTGGCCCGCGGGAGGGCCCATAATGAGCAGTTCTTC
>TRBJ1-6|TRBD1|TRBV5-1|.
CASSPGTASNSPLHF
TGCGCCAGCAGCCCGGGGACAGCTAGTAATTCACCCCTCCACTTT
>TRBJ1-1|TRBD1|TRBV25-1|.
CASSGDRVPNTEAFF
TGTGCCAGCAGTGGTGACAGGGTTCCGAACACTGAAGCTTTCTTT
>TRBJ1-2|TRBD1|TRBV4-1|.
CASSQGLGTGRNGYTF
TGCGCCAGCAGCCAAGGCCTGGGGACAGGGAGAAATGGCTACACCTTC
>TRBJ2-5|TRBD2|TRBV7-9|.
CASLHGGETQYF
TGTGCCAGCCTTCACGGGGGGGAGACCCAGTACTTC
>TRBJ2-1|.|TRBV6-6|.
CASSYSLAEQFF
TGTGCCAGCAGTTACTCTCTAGCCGAGCAGTTCTTC
>TRBJ2-1|TRBD2|TRBV18|.
CASSRAGREDEQFF
TGTGCCAGCTCCCGTGCGGGGAGGGAGGATGAGCAGTTCTTC
>TRBJ1-5|.|TRBV30|.
CAWSQGLDQPQHF
TGTGCCTGGAGTCAGGGTTTGGATCAGCCCCAGCATTTT
>TRBJ2-7|.|TRBV19|.
CASGRSWPSGEQYF
TGTGCCAGTGGCCGGAGCTGGCCTTCGGGGGAGCAGTACTTC
>TRBJ1-1|.|TRBV6-5|once
CASSYGGGYTEAFF
TGTGCCAGCAGTTACGGGGGGGGCTACACTGAAGCTTTCTTT
>TRBJ2-1|TRBD2|TRBV19|.
CASSRTSGTYNEQFF
TGTGCCAGTAGTAGGACTAGCGGAACCTACAATGAGCAGTTCTTC
>TRBJ1-2|TRBD1|TRBV6-5|once
CASSSHWTGVGYGYTF
TGTGCCAGCAGTTCCCATTGGACAGGGGTCGGCTATGGCTACACCTTC
>TRBJ2-7|TRBD2|TRBV30|.
CAWSVPLAGRYEQYF
TGTGCCTGGAGTGTACCCCTAGCGGGAAGGTACGAGCAGTACTTC